This is a list of T cell receptor beta chains from one sample in a study of cytomegalovirus exposure and HLA in healthy donors. Using immunoSEQ multiplex PCR, the repertoire was profiled, and TCRdb retains in-frame clones only, with some absent. The sample has around 150,000 clones, 80% to 85% seen once. The sequenced material came from PBMCs. The source of these receptors is a human donor in good health. The CDR3 runs from the conserved cysteine through the conserved F or W. A D gene is named only where the DNA matches it firmly. Expanded clones are given a class, and other clones once, few, many or no size at all.

V: TRBV20-1
size: .
J: TRBJ2-7
D: .
CDR3: CSAQRGTEQYF
DNA: TGCAGTGCTCAACGGGGTACCGAGCAGTACTTC

V: TRBV18
size: once
J: TRBJ1-2
D: .
CDR3: CASSFRTEGVDGYTF
DNA: TGTGCCAGCTCATTTCGGACAGAAGGGGTCGATGGCTACACCTTC

V: TRBV7-2
size: .
J: TRBJ1-6
D: .
CDR3: CASSSYGQFVTLHF
DNA: TGTGCCAGCAGCTCCTATGGGCAGTTTGTGACCCTCCACTTT

V: TRBV7-9
size: once
J: TRBJ2-7
D: TRBD1
CDR3: CASSTGTGLYEQYF
DNA: TGTGCCAGCAGCACCGGGACAGGACTCTACGAGCAGTACTTC

V: TRBV27
size: .
J: TRBJ2-7
D: TRBD1
CDR3: CASSFTGGAMSEQYF
DNA: TGTGCCAGCAGTTTCACAGGGGGCGCGATGAGCGAGCAGTACTTC

V: TRBV7-9
size: .
J: TRBJ1-1
D: .
CDR3: CASSRPTGKNTEAFF
DNA: TGTGCCAGCAGCAGACCGACAGGAAAGAACACTGAAGCTTTCTTT

V: TRBV13
size: .
J: TRBJ2-7
D: TRBD1
CDR3: CASSRQGGGYEQYF
DNA: TGTGCCAGCAGCAGACAGGGGGGGGGATACGAGCAGTACTTC

V: TRBV15
size: .
J: TRBJ1-3
D: .
CDR3: CATSSNLGHTIYF
DNA: TGTGCCACCAGCTCAAACCTGGGCCACACCATATATTTT

V: TRBV19
size: .
J: TRBJ2-7
D: .
CDR3: CASNPEGVWVQYF
DNA: TGTGCCAGTAACCCAGAGGGGGTTTGGGTGCAGTACTTC

V: TRBV6-1
size: .
J: TRBJ2-7
D: .
CDR3: CASSLIRGPDEQYF
DNA: TGTGCCAGCAGCCTTATAAGGGGCCCGGACGAGCAGTACTTC

V: TRBV9
size: .
J: TRBJ1-4
D: .
CDR3: CASSVAQGTEKLFF
DNA: TGTGCCAGCAGCGTAGCACAGGGCACTGAAAAACTGTTTTTT

V: TRBV5-1
size: .
J: TRBJ1-6
D: .
CDR3: CASSLEWGGHSPLHF
DNA: TGCGCCAGCAGCTTGGAATGGGGAGGGCATTCACCCCTCCACTTT

V: TRBV5-1
size: .
J: TRBJ2-5
D: TRBD2
CDR3: CASSSRPSGGETQYF
DNA: TGCGCCAGCAGCTCCCGGCCTAGCGGGGGAGAGACCCAGTACTTC

V: TRBV29-1
size: .
J: TRBJ1-3
D: .
CDR3: CSVVMTGSIYF
DNA: TGCAGCGTTGTTATGACAGGTTCCATATATTTT

V: TRBV7-9
size: .
J: TRBJ2-7
D: TRBD1
CDR3: CASSLSDRVSYEQYF
DNA: TGTGCCAGCAGCTTATCGGACAGGGTATCCTACGAGCAGTACTTC

V: TRBV4-3
size: .
J: TRBJ2-5
D: TRBD2
CDR3: CASSQDIAGDQETQYF
DNA: TGCGCCAGCAGCCAAGACATAGCGGGGGACCAAGAGACCCAGTACTTC

V: TRBV7-2
size: .
J: TRBJ2-7
D: TRBD2
CDR3: CASTSRGTSASSYEQYF
DNA: TGTGCCAGCACCTCCAGGGGGACTAGCGCTTCGTCCTACGAGCAGTACTTC

V: TRBV28
size: .
J: TRBJ2-7
D: TRBD1
CDR3: CASSPGGLLSYEQYF
DNA: TGTGCCAGCAGCCCAGGGGGCCTCCTCTCCTACGAGCAGTACTTC

V: TRBV4-1
size: .
J: TRBJ1-1
D: .
CDR3: CASSQGVLDTEAFF
DNA: TGCGCCAGCAGCCAAGGTGTGTTAGACACTGAAGCTTTCTTT

V: TRBV18
size: few
J: TRBJ1-1
D: .
CDR3: CASSPSGGGNTEAFF
DNA: TGTGCCAGCTCACCAAGTGGGGGGGGGAACACTGAAGCTTTCTTT

V: TRBV6-5
size: .
J: TRBJ1-1
D: .
CDR3: CASSYSGGRTEAFF
DNA: TGTGCCAGCAGTTACTCGGGGGGGAGGACTGAAGCTTTCTTT

V: TRBV7-2
size: .
J: TRBJ2-3
D: TRBD2
CDR3: CASSQYPKGRRGAADTQYF
DNA: TGTGCCAGCAGCCAATACCCCAAGGGTCGGCGGGGGGCAGCAGATACGCAGTATTTT

V: TRBV2
size: .
J: TRBJ1-6
D: TRBD1
CDR3: CASSEWGIRQGTYNSPLHF
DNA: TGTGCCAGCAGTGAATGGGGGATTAGACAGGGTACCTATAATTCACCCCTCCACTTT

V: TRBV4-3
size: .
J: TRBJ1-4
D: .
CDR3: CASSSRGATNEKLFF
DNA: TGCGCCAGCAGCTCAAGGGGTGCAACTAATGAAAAACTGTTTTTT

V: TRBV6-6
size: .
J: TRBJ1-3
D: TRBD1
CDR3: CASQGAVGNTIYF
DNA: TGTGCCAGTCAGGGGGCAGTTGGAAACACCATATATTTT

V: TRBV6-6
size: .
J: TRBJ1-1
D: .
CDR3: CASSCPAFF
DNA: TGTGCCAGCAGTTGTCCGGCTTTCTTT

V: TRBV6-5
size: .
J: TRBJ2-5
D: TRBD2
CDR3: CASSYFLGGETQYF
DNA: TGTGCCAGCAGTTATTTTTTGGGGGGGGAGACCCAGTACTTC

V: TRBV4-3
size: .
J: TRBJ2-3
D: TRBD1
CDR3: CASSRRKDRAPDTQYF
DNA: TGCGCCAGCAGCCGCCGTAAAGACAGGGCTCCAGATACGCAGTATTTT

V: TRBV7-9
size: .
J: TRBJ1-4
D: .
CDR3: CASSLANNNEKLFF
DNA: TGTGCCAGCAGCCTAGCCAACAATAATGAAAAACTGTTTTTT

V: TRBV5-1
size: once
J: TRBJ1-1
D: .
CDR3: CASSLRDKNTEAFF
DNA: TGCGCCAGCAGCTTGCGGGACAAAAACACTGAAGCTTTCTTT

V: TRBV2
size: .
J: TRBJ2-3
D: TRBD2
CDR3: CASNRLASTDTQYF
DNA: TGTGCCAGCAACAGACTAGCCAGCACAGATACGCAGTATTTT

V: TRBV18
size: .
J: TRBJ2-3
D: TRBD1
CDR3: CASSPGDRGTDTQYF
DNA: TGTGCCAGCTCACCGGGGGACAGGGGCACAGATACGCAGTATTTT

V: TRBV6-5
size: few
J: TRBJ1-6
D: .
CDR3: CASSSLTDSPLHF
DNA: TGTGCCAGCAGTTCCCTGACTGATTCACCCCTCCACTTT

V: TRBV7-2
size: .
J: TRBJ2-7
D: TRBD2
CDR3: CASSHGLAGGPSYEQYF
DNA: TGTGCCAGCAGCCATGGACTAGCGGGGGGGCCGTCCTACGAGCAGTACTTC

V: TRBV2
size: once
J: TRBJ1-6
D: .
CDR3: CASRQGTSPLHF
DNA: TGTGCCAGCAGGCAGGGGACTTCACCCCTCCACTTT

V: TRBV28
size: .
J: TRBJ2-7
D: TRBD1
CDR3: CATSEGARYEQYF
DNA: TGTGCCACCAGTGAGGGGGCCCGCTACGAGCAGTACTTC

V: TRBV28
size: .
J: TRBJ1-5
D: .
CDR3: CASSLGRGQPQHF
DNA: TGTGCCAGCAGTTTAGGTCGGGGTCAGCCCCAGCATTTT

V: TRBV5-1
size: .
J: TRBJ1-3
D: .
CDR3: CASSFHLGEDLGTIYF
DNA: TGCGCCAGCAGCTTCCACCTGGGGGAGGACTTGGGCACCATATATTTT

V: TRBV6-6
size: .
J: TRBJ2-2
D: TRBD1
CDR3: CASSGTGGTGELFF
DNA: TGTGCCAGCAGTGGGACAGGGGGCACCGGGGAGCTGTTTTTT

V: TRBV6-5
size: .
J: TRBJ1-2
D: .
CDR3: CASSYSDTIPNYGYTF
DNA: TGTGCCAGCAGTTACTCGGACACTATTCCTAACTATGGCTACACCTTC

V: TRBV4-3
size: .
J: TRBJ1-2
D: TRBD1
CDR3: CASSHQLGGQAPNYGYTF
DNA: TGCGCCAGCAGCCATCAACTGGGGGGACAGGCGCCTAACTATGGCTACACCTTC

V: TRBV4-3
size: once
J: TRBJ2-7
D: .
CDR3: CASSQPGTSGEQYF
DNA: TGCGCCAGCAGCCAACCTGGGACATCGGGGGAGCAGTACTTC

V: TRBV10-3
size: .
J: TRBJ1-6
D: .
CDR3: CAIRGGPESPLHF
DNA: TGTGCCATCAGGGGGGGACCGGAGTCACCCCTCCACTTT

V: TRBV6-1
size: once
J: TRBJ1-2
D: .
CDR3: CASSERGLNYGYTF
DNA: TGTGCCAGCAGTGAAAGGGGCCTTAACTATGGCTACACCTTC

V: TRBV7-8
size: .
J: TRBJ2-5
D: TRBD2
CDR3: CASSTSSGAQETQYF
DNA: TGTGCCAGCAGCACCTCTAGCGGGGCACAAGAGACCCAGTACTTC

V: TRBV5-5
size: .
J: TRBJ1-3
D: .
CDR3: CASSLALLPGRGNTIYF
DNA: TGTGCCAGCAGCTTGGCTTTACTGCCGGGTAGGGGAAACACCATATATTTT

V: TRBV2
size: .
J: TRBJ1-1
D: .
CDR3: CASSGQVTEAFF
DNA: TGTGCCAGCAGTGGCCAGGTAACTGAAGCTTTCTTT

V: TRBV5-4
size: few
J: TRBJ1-6
D: .
CDR3: CASSLGFRGIYNSPLHF
DNA: TGTGCCAGCAGCTTGGGTTTTCGGGGGATTTATAATTCACCCCTCCACTTT

V: TRBV7-9
size: .
J: TRBJ1-6
D: .
CDR3: CASSPRGERNSPLHF
DNA: TGTGCCAGCAGTCCCCGGGGGGAGAGGAATTCACCCCTCCACTTT

V: TRBV6-4
size: .
J: TRBJ2-1
D: TRBD2
CDR3: CASSQLAGDHNEQFF
DNA: TGTGCCAGCAGTCAACTAGCGGGGGACCACAATGAGCAGTTCTTC

V: TRBV6-1
size: .
J: TRBJ2-1
D: .
CDR3: CASSETSNEQFF
DNA: TGTGCCAGCAGTGAAACTAGCAATGAGCAGTTCTTC

V: TRBV7-9
size: .
J: TRBJ2-2
D: TRBD2
CDR3: CASTHSGAGELFF
DNA: TGTGCCAGCACCCATAGCGGGGCCGGGGAGCTGTTTTTT

V: TRBV4-1
size: few
J: TRBJ1-4
D: TRBD1
CDR3: CASSQGQYNEKLFF
DNA: TGCGCCAGCAGCCAGGGACAGTATAATGAAAAACTGTTTTTT

V: TRBV19
size: .
J: TRBJ1-5
D: .
CDR3: CASSTYMSNQPQHF
DNA: TGTGCCAGTAGTACTTACATGAGCAATCAGCCCCAGCATTTT

V: TRBV6-5
size: few
J: TRBJ1-3
D: TRBD1
CDR3: CASSLGTADTIYF
DNA: TGTGCCAGCAGTTTGGGGACAGCCGACACCATATATTTT

V: TRBV15
size: .
J: TRBJ2-1
D: TRBD2
CDR3: CATSPGLAVDNEQFF
DNA: TGTGCCACCAGCCCCGGACTAGCGGTGGACAATGAGCAGTTCTTC

V: TRBV7-2
size: .
J: TRBJ2-5
D: TRBD2
CDR3: CASSRGEQATQYF
DNA: TGTGCCAGCAGCCGGGGGGAGCAGGCGACCCAGTACTTC

V: TRBV9
size: .
J: TRBJ2-2
D: TRBD2
CDR3: CASSVGSGGDTGELFF
DNA: TGTGCCAGCAGCGTAGGTAGCGGGGGGGACACCGGGGAGCTGTTTTTT

V: TRBV5-1
size: few
J: TRBJ1-1
D: .
CDR3: CASSATESRRNTEAFF
DNA: TGCGCCAGCAGCGCGACTGAGAGCCGACGGAACACTGAAGCTTTCTTT